Below are 27 T cell receptor beta chains sequenced from a single sample in a study of blood T cell repertoires in COVID-19. Sequenced by immunoSEQ multiplex PCR; TCRdb stores in-frame clones only, minus some. The sample lists about 320,000 clones; around 90% were seen once. Sequences were obtained from PBMCs or T cells enriched from blood (not recorded which). Every receptor here comes from a man in his fifties or sixties who had recovered from COVID-19.

This clone has just one count. The V call is TRBV4-1, the J call TRBJ2-7; no reliable D call. Looked up from germline, CDR1 is MGHRA and CDR2 is YSYEKL. Deletions cut 4 bases from V and 0 bases from J, with 7 bases between. CDR3 size: 13 residues. The CDR3 region has the DNA TGCGCCAGCAGCCCGTTTCGCTCCTACGAGCAGTACTTC. Residues: CASSPFRSYEQYF.

The rearrangement links TRBV14 to TRBJ1-1, with a weak D call TRBD1 (6 bases). Germline CDR1 SGHDN, CDR2 FVKESK. V was shortened by 2 bases and J by 4 bases, with 11 bases between the two germline ends. CDR3 length equals 14 residues. The CDR3 coding sequence is TGTGCCAGCAGCCAAAGACAGGAGACCACTGAAGCTTTCTTT. Its translation: CASSQRQETTEAFF.

The chain couples TRBV19 to TRBJ2-1; no reliable D call. V was clipped by 10 bases and J by 3 bases, with 16 bases between them. The CDR3 has 14 amino acids. Germline CDR1 and CDR2: LNHDA and SQIVND (reference sequence). CDR3 region: CATLHNPLYNEQFF. CDR3 nucleotides: TGTGCCACATTACACAACCCCCTCTACAATGAGCAGTTCTTC.

The chain couples TRBV18 to TRBJ2-7, with 7 bases aligning to TRBD1. Per germline, CDR1 KGHSH and CDR2 LQKENI. The ends lost 1 base at V and 0 bases at J; junction bases unmatched: 12. This CDR3 has 18 amino acids. CDR3 sequence: CASSPQRFETGFSYEQYF. The CDR3 DNA reads TGTGCCAGCTCACCACAGCGATTCGAGACAGGGTTCTCCTACGAGCAGTACTTC. The variable domain in full, with the rest retrieved from reference TRBV18 and TRBJ2-7, is NAGVMQNPRHLVRRRGQEARLRCSPMKGHSHVYWYRQLPEEGLKFMVYLQKENIIDESGMPKERFSAEFPKEGPSILRIQQVVRGDSAAYFCASSPQRFETGFSYEQYFGPGTRLTVT.

This clone was found once. The genes are TRBV5-4 and TRBJ2-3; 7 bases are a match to TRBD2. Germline trimming cut 3 bases from V and 1 base from J; bases unmatched to any gene: 11. From germline, CDR1 is SGHNT and CDR2 YYREEE (reference sequence). This CDR3 region has 17 residues. DNA of the CDR3: TGTGCCAGCAGCTGGGGAGGGAATAATCCTCGCACAGATACGCAGTATTTT. It translates to CASSWGGNNPRTDTQYF.

The chain recombines TRBV19 with TRBJ2-2; perhaps TRBD1 as D (6 bases). The germline V and J ends were trimmed by 6 bases and 0 bases, with 8 bases remaining between them. Germline CDR1 reads LNHDA; CDR2 reads SQIVND (reference sequence). This CDR3 region has 14 residues. The CDR3, as DNA: TGTGCCAGTAGCGGACAGACGAACACCGGGGAGCTGTTTTTT. It encodes CASSGQTNTGELFF.

The genes are TRBV24-1 and TRBJ2-1; 12 bases agree with TRBD2. Germline trimming cut 2 bases from V and 7 bases from J; bases unmatched to any gene: 8. CDR1 and CDR2 (germline): KGHDR, SFDVKD. This CDR3 has 17 residues. The CDR3 spells CATSDWRTSGEGNEQFF. Written as DNA, the CDR3 is TGTGCCACCAGTGATTGGAGGACTAGCGGGGAGGGGAATGAGCAGTTCTTC.

CDR3 coding DNA: TGTGCCAGCAGCTCCAAGACTAGCGGGAGCCCGACCGGGGAGCTGTTTTTT. It is translated as CASSSKTSGSPTGELFF. The chain links TRBV7-3 to TRBJ2-2; 12 positions match TRBD2. Germline V gene data show CDR1 as SGHTA and CDR2 as FQGTGA. The CDR3 is 17 amino acids. Trimming removed 4 bases from V and 5 bases from J; junction bases left unmatched: 8.

V and J are TRBV11-2 and TRBJ1-1, with 7 nucleotides matching TRBD1. Germline-derived CDR1 and CDR2 are SGHAT and FQNNGV. CDR3 length: 15 residues. Losses at the gene ends were 6 bases for V and 1 base for J; bases not matched to a gene: 8. In DNA, the CDR3 is TGTGCCAGCAGGACAGGGATTTTGGGGAACACTGAAGCTTTCTTT. This translates into CASRTGILGNTEAFF.

The chain uses TRBV18 and TRBJ2-5, with 7 nucleotides matching TRBD2. The CDR3 is 16 residues long. V was pared by 2 bases and J by 4 bases, with 10 bases of the junction left unmatched. CDR1 and CDR2 (germline): KGHSH, LQKENI. Here the CDR3 reads CASSPFVGGPRETQYF. Written as DNA, the CDR3 is TGTGCCAGCTCACCATTCGTGGGAGGGCCGAGAGAGACCCAGTACTTC.

This chain links TRBV7-9 with TRBJ2-3; the match to TRBD2 covers 8 bases. CDR1 SEHNR and CDR2 FQNEAQ come from the germline V gene (reference sequence). The CDR3 totals 17 residues. V lost 4 bases and J lost 2; bases outside the gene matches: 11. CDR3 amino acids: CASSSPIAGLYTDTQYF. The CDR3 nucleotides read TGTGCCAGCAGCTCGCCAATAGCGGGGTTGTACACAGATACGCAGTATTTT.

J is TRBJ2-2 and V is TRBV6-5; perhaps TRBD2 as D (6 bases). The germline V gene has CDR1 MNHEY and CDR2 SVGAGI. The CDR3 loop spans 14 amino acids. The ends were cut back, 4 bases at V and 4 bases at J, with 10 bases in the middle. This CDR3 reads CASSWDFLTGELFF. CDR3 nucleotides: TGTGCCAGCAGTTGGGACTTCCTCACCGGGGAGCTGTTTTTT.

The V gene is TRBV19, the J gene TRBJ1-1; 7 bases map to TRBD1. Trimming removed 3 bases from V and 3 bases from J; junction bases left unmatched: 4. CDR1 is LNHDA and CDR2 is SQIVND in the germline V gene (reference sequence). The length of the CDR3 is 14 residues. In DNA form, the CDR3 reads TGTGCCAGTAGTATCCCAGGGGGATACACTGAAGCTTTCTTT. Encoded protein: CASSIPGGYTEAFF.

The genes are TRBV29-1 and TRBJ2-7, with 9 nucleotides matching TRBD1. The CDR3 has 14 amino acids. V dropped 6 bases and J dropped 3; count of bases not matched to a gene: 9. The germline V gene has CDR1 SQVTM and CDR2 ANQGSEA. The CDR3, as DNA: TGCAGCGTCCTACCGGGACAGGGAGGCTACGAGCAGTACTTC. Protein sequence: CSVLPGQGGYEQYF.

This chain links TRBV6-1 with TRBJ1-2; D is uncertain. V lost 1 base to trimming and J lost 7 bases, with 10 bases between them. This CDR3 is built from 13 residues. Germline CDR1 is MNHNS and CDR2 is SASEGT. As DNA, the CDR3 is TGTGCCAGCAGTGAAGAGGCGGGAAGTGGCTACACCTTC. Its protein product is CASSEEAGSGYTF.

The chain recombines TRBV7-2 with TRBJ1-1; no firm D call. The CDR3 is 15 amino acids. V gave up 6 bases and J gave up 2 bases, with 16 bases separating them. Germline CDR1 SGHTA, CDR2 FQGNSA. CDR3 sequence: CASRHSRLTNTEAFF. CDR3 nucleotide sequence: TGTGCCAGCAGACACTCGAGGCTCACCAACACTGAAGCTTTCTTT.

V usage is TRBV4-1 and J usage is TRBJ2-1, with 8 bases aligning to TRBD1. CDR1 and CDR2 (germline): MGHRA, YSYEKL. The V and J ends lost 2 bases and 0 bases, in that order; junction bases with no gene match: 9. The CDR3 is made up of 18 amino acids. CDR3 protein: CASSQIDRGESSYNEQFF. The CDR3 DNA follows: TGCGCCAGCAGCCAAATAGACAGGGGAGAAAGCTCCTACAATGAGCAGTTCTTC.

This clone was seen only once. The rearrangement links TRBV6-5 to TRBJ2-7, with a tentative D call TRBD2 (6 bases). Germline assignment: CDR1 MNHEY and CDR2 SVGAGI. This CDR3 is 15 amino acids long. Trimming pared 6 bases from V and 0 bases from J, leaving 15 bases between. CDR3 nucleotides: TGTGCCAGCAGGCGGGGAAGCGACAGCTCCTACGAGCAGTACTTC. Translating it yields CASRRGSDSSYEQYF.

V and J are TRBV28 and TRBJ2-1; TRBD2 matches 11 bases. Unmatched junction bases numbered 6, after V lost 8 bases and J lost 9 bases. CDR1 MDHEN and CDR2 SYDVKM come from the germline V gene. The CDR3 runs to 13 residues. The CDR3 spells CASVAGGKSEQFF. The CDR3 bases are TGTGCCAGCGTAGCGGGAGGGAAAAGTGAGCAGTTCTTC.

CDR3 sequence: CASSLAGANTEAFF. The DNA of the CDR3 is TGTGCCAGCAGCTTAGCAGGGGCGAACACTGAAGCTTTCTTT. The chain uses TRBV11-2 and TRBJ1-1; D is perhaps TRBD1 (6 bases). V lost 1 base to trimming and J lost 1 base, with 7 bases between them. Germline CDR1 is SGHAT and CDR2 is FQNNGV. The CDR3 is made up of 14 amino acids.

This chain joins TRBV19 and TRBJ1-5; no reliable D call. CDR3 length equals 14 residues. CDR1 and CDR2 from the germline V gene are LNHDA and SQIVND (reference sequence). Trimming left V 4 bases short and J 3 bases short, with 10 bases between. The CDR3 DNA is TGTGCCAGTAGTACCAAAAACTTCAATCAGCCCCAGCATTTT. It translates to CASSTKNFNQPQHF.

The chain is built from TRBV5-4 and TRBJ1-6, with TRBD1 matching over 7 bases. The junction had 17 bases not matched to a gene; V was cut back by 4 bases and J by 10 bases. Per germline, CDR1 SGHNT and CDR2 YYREEE (reference sequence). This CDR3 has 17 amino acids. CDR3 sequence: CASSRGTEVGARSPLHF. CDR3 coding DNA: TGTGCCAGCAGCCGCGGGACAGAGGTTGGTGCCAGATCACCCCTCCACTTT.

The chain employs TRBV6-5 and TRBJ1-4; possible D gene TRBD1, 6 bases. CDR3 length: 15 residues. V lost 6 bases and J lost 2, with 13 bases in between. Germline V gene lookup returns CDR1 MNHEY and CDR2 SVGAGI. DNA of the CDR3: TGTGCCAGCAGCGCAGGGGTGCGTACTAATGAAAAACTGTTTTTT. Translated: CASSAGVRTNEKLFF.

The gene calls are TRBV18 and TRBJ2-2, with D perhaps matching TRBD2 (5 bases). Trimming pared 6 bases from V and 6 bases from J, leaving 11 bases between. This CDR3 is 13 amino acids long. From germline, CDR1 is KGHSH and CDR2 LQKENI. CDR3 in amino acids: CASSSLVPGELFF. The CDR3, as DNA: TGTGCCAGCTCCTCACTAGTACCCGGGGAGCTGTTTTTT.

The chain combines TRBV19 with TRBJ2-3, with D maybe TRBD2 (5 bases). The CDR3 is 14 residues long. The V end was cut by 9 bases, the J end by 2 bases, with 15 bases between. Germline loops: CDR1 LNHDA, CDR2 SQIVND (reference sequence). This CDR3 is CASRRERITDTQYF. The CDR3 DNA reads as TGTGCCAGCCGTAGGGAGAGAATCACAGATACGCAGTATTTT.

The chain combines TRBV5-1 with TRBJ1-3; D unclear. Germline loops: CDR1 SGHRS, CDR2 YFSETQ. This CDR3 comprises 15 residues. V lost 0 bases and J lost 0, with 7 bases in between. The CDR3 spells CASSLEASSGNTIYF. The CDR3 region has the DNA TGCGCCAGCAGCTTGGAAGCGAGCTCTGGAAACACCATATATTTT.

V is TRBV4-3 and J is TRBJ2-7; TRBD2 matches 9 bases. The CDR3 consists of 14 residues. V dropped 4 bases and J dropped 1; count of bases not matched to a gene: 2. Germline values: CDR1 LGHNA, CDR2 YSLEER. The CDR3 DNA follows: TGCGCCAGCAGCCTAGGACTAGCGTCCTACGAGCAGTACTTC. Translation gives CASSLGLASYEQYF.